These 20 T cell receptor beta chains originate from one sample sequenced in a study of shared clonotypes between healthy human individuals. The repertoire was sequenced with immunoSEQ multiplex PCR; TCRdb's copy has only in-frame clones and lacks some. The sample has millions of clones, roughly 91% seen once. Terminally differentiated effector memory CD45RA+ cells were excluded by CCR7 positive selection of CD45RO-negative cells. Sequencing input: naive CD8+ T cells from PBMCs. The receptors stem from a man aged 18-30 years in good health. Some clones in this sample may be carry-over from other donors' samples.

This clone was recorded once. The chain is built from TRBV2 and TRBJ2-2; weak D call: TRBD2 (5 bases). V lost 9 bases, J lost 8 bases, and 10 bases lay in between. Germline CDR1 SNHLY, CDR2 FYNNEI. The CDR3 sequence is 11 residues long. The chain's CDR3 is CARRTSGELFF. The CDR3 DNA reads TGTGCCAGACGGACTTCTGGGGAGCTGTTTTTT.

In its sample, this clone was seen once. J is TRBJ2-7 and V is TRBV27; TRBD1 matches at 8 bases. Germline V gene lookup returns CDR1 MNHEY and CDR2 SMNVEV (reference sequence). The V gene end was trimmed by 6 bases and the J gene end by 1 base; junction bases not matched to a gene: 8. The CDR3 has 15 residues. DNA for the CDR3: TGTGCCAGCAGCCCCCCGGACAGGGTTTCCTACGAGCAGTACTTC. This gives the protein CASSPPDRVSYEQYF.

The CDR3 spells CASSGGLAGGPSYEQYF. CDR3 bases: TGTGCCAGCAGCGGGGGACTAGCGGGAGGTCCCTCCTACGAGCAGTACTTC. The V call is TRBV2, the J call TRBJ2-7; 15 bases are a match to TRBD2. Per germline, CDR1 SNHLY and CDR2 FYNNEI. This CDR3 region has 17 residues. V shed 6 bases and J 0 bases; nucleotides not matched to a gene: 6. Full variable domain (rest looked up from reference TRBV2 and TRBJ2-7): EPEVTQTPSHQVTQMGQEVILRCVPISNHLYFYWYRQILGQKVEFLVSFYNNEISEKSEIFDDQFSVERPDGSNFTLKIRSTKLEDSAMYFCASSGGLAGGPSYEQYFGPGTRLTVT.

The chain joins TRBV9 to TRBJ2-3, with 7 bases aligning to TRBD2. V dropped 4 bases and J dropped 4; count of bases not matched to a gene: 12. The CDR3 loop spans 16 amino acids. Per germline, CDR1 SGDLS and CDR2 YYNGEE. The CDR3 DNA reads TGTGCCAGCAGCTCACAATCGGGAGGTGAGGCAGATACGCAGTATTTT. Translating it yields CASSSQSGGEADTQYF.

Remarks on this clone: Additional DNA sequences in this sample encode the identical CDR3. This chain links TRBV27 with TRBJ1-2; TRBD1 might be the D (5 bases). This CDR3 has 14 residues. Germline-derived CDR1 and CDR2 are MNHEY and SMNVEV (reference sequence). The germline V and J ends were trimmed by 0 bases and 3 bases, with 8 bases remaining between them. CDR3 protein: CASSLSGTYYGYTF. CDR3 DNA sequence: TGTGCCAGCAGTTTATCCGGGACCTACTATGGCTACACCTTC.

The chain uses TRBV28 and TRBJ1-5; perhaps TRBD1 as D (5 bases). V shed 2 bases and J shed 5 bases, with 25 bases lying between them. The germline V gene has CDR1 MDHEN and CDR2 SYDVKM. The CDR3 loop spans 19 amino acids. The CDR3 sequence is CASSLRGIGTTGVDQPQHF. The CDR3 coding sequence is TGTGCCAGCAGTTTAAGGGGAATTGGAACCACGGGTGTCGATCAGCCCCAGCATTTT.

The chain is built from TRBV5-1 and TRBJ1-4; maybe TRBD1 (5 bases). This CDR3 contains 14 residues. The V end lost 6 bases, the J end lost 7 bases, and 16 bases lay between the germline ends. Germline V CDR1 and CDR2: SGHRS, YFSETQ. CDR3 DNA sequence: TGCGCCAGCAAGCGGTGGCCGGGGGGTGAAAAACTGTTTTTT. The encoded protein is CASKRWPGGEKLFF. The whole variable domain, remainder taken from reference TRBV5-1 and TRBJ1-4, is KAGVTQTPRYLIKTRGQQVTLSCSPISGHRSVSWYQQTPGQGLQFLFEYFSETQRNKGNFPGRFSGRQFSNSRSEMNVSTLELGDSALYLCASKRWPGGEKLFFGSGTQLSVL.

V usage is TRBV28 and J usage is TRBJ1-1; D is unresolved. V gave up 4 bases and J gave up 5 bases, with 11 bases separating them. Germline V gene sequence: CDR1 MDHEN, CDR2 SYDVKM. The CDR3 has 13 residues. The CDR3 DNA reads as TGTGCCAGCAGTTCATCGGCGAAGACTGAAGCTTTCTTT. This gives the protein CASSSSAKTEAFF.

The DNA of the CDR3 is TGTGCCTCCCGATTGTCAGCAATTGACGAGCAGTACTTC. It encodes CASRLSAIDEQYF. The chain employs TRBV7-9 and TRBJ2-7, with D unclear. The germline V and J ends were trimmed by 11 bases and 5 bases, with 19 bases remaining between them. The CDR3 has 13 residues. In germline, CDR1 is SEHNR, CDR2 FQNEAQ (reference sequence).

The chain combines TRBV9 with TRBJ2-7; D not resolved. Germline V lookup: CDR1 SGDLS, CDR2 YYNGEE. The length of the CDR3 is 15 residues. V was clipped by 0 bases and J by 1 base, with 11 bases between them. The CDR3 bases are TGTGCCAGCAGCGTAGGGTCCACAGCTTCCTACGAGCAGTACTTC. Translation gives CASSVGSTASYEQYF. Supplemented by reference TRBV9 and TRBJ2-7, the full variable domain reads DSGVTQTPKHLITATGQRVTLRCSPRSGDLSVYWYQQSLDQGLQFLIQYYNGEERAKGNILERFSAQQFPDLHSELNLSSLELGDSALYFCASSVGSTASYEQYFGPGTRLTVT.

Here the CDR3 reads CASGSGRAPYEQYF. The CDR3 DNA follows: TGTGCCAGCGGTAGCGGGAGGGCCCCTTACGAGCAGTACTTC. The gene calls are TRBV2 and TRBJ2-7; 11 bases are a match to TRBD2. The junction had 7 bases not matched to a gene; V was cut back by 8 bases and J by 4 bases. The V gene's germline CDR1 is SNHLY and CDR2 FYNNEI. The CDR3 contains 14 residues.

V usage is TRBV27 and J usage is TRBJ2-7; possible D gene TRBD2, 6 bases. This CDR3 spans 13 amino acids. Trimming took 6 bases from V and 4 from J, leaving 13 bases between them. Germline lookup yields CDR1 MNHEY and CDR2 SMNVEV (reference sequence). This chain's CDR3 is CASSPTSFYEQYF. In DNA, the CDR3 is TGTGCCAGCAGCCCGACTAGTTTTTACGAGCAGTACTTC.

The V call is TRBV7-9, the J call TRBJ1-4; 8 bases line up with TRBD1. The germline CDR1 and CDR2 sequences are SEHNR and FQNEAQ (reference sequence). V gave up 5 bases and J gave up 7 bases; unmatched junction bases: 6. The CDR3 length is 14 residues. The CDR3 spells CASSPWTGSEKLFF. In DNA, the CDR3 is TGTGCCAGCAGCCCTTGGACAGGGTCTGAAAAACTGTTTTTT.

The chain has TRBV5-1 and TRBJ2-5; the match to TRBD1 covers 7 bases. This CDR3 region has 14 residues. After removal of 3 bases from V and 5 bases from J, the junction contained 7 bases not matched to a gene. CDR1 is SGHRS and CDR2 is YFSETQ in the germline V gene. The CDR3 DNA sequence: TGCGCCAGCAGCTCAAGACAGGGTCTGGAGACCCAGTACTTC. Its protein product is CASSSRQGLETQYF. Full variable domain (rest looked up from reference TRBV5-1 and TRBJ2-5): KAGVTQTPRYLIKTRGQQVTLSCSPISGHRSVSWYQQTPGQGLQFLFEYFSETQRNKGNFPGRFSGRQFSNSRSEMNVSTLELGDSALYLCASSSRQGLETQYFGPGTRLLVL.

The rearrangement uses TRBV11-2 and TRBJ2-7, with TRBD1 identical over 9 bases. This CDR3 comprises 12 residues. With V trimmed by 3 bases and J by 7 bases, 1 base remained unmatched. CDR1 SGHAT and CDR2 FQNNGV come from the germline V gene. As DNA, the CDR3 is TGTGCCAGCAGCTTGACAGGGGGTGAGCAGTACTTC. This translates into CASSLTGGEQYF.

The V gene is TRBV7-9, the J gene TRBJ1-2; D is undetermined. The CDR3 is 12 residues long. With 5 bases removed from V and 6 bases from J, the gap between germline ends came to 10 bases. CDR1 SEHNR and CDR2 FQNEAQ come from the germline V gene (reference sequence). The CDR3 region has the DNA TGTGCCAGCAGCATAGAGGAAAATGGCTACACCTTC. Translation: CASSIEENGYTF. Full variable domain (missing parts from reference TRBV7-9 and TRBJ1-2): DTGVSQNPRHKITKRGQNVTFRCDPISEHNRLYWYRQTLGQGPEFLTYFQNEAQLEKSRLLSDRFSAERPKGSFSTLEIQRTEQGDSAMYLCASSIEENGYTFGSGTRLTVV.

The V gene is TRBV19, the J gene TRBJ2-1; TRBD1 aligns across 9 bases. The CDR3 extends over 15 amino acids. After removal of 5 bases from V and 8 bases from J, the junction contained 10 bases not matched to a gene. CDR1 is LNHDA, CDR2 SQIVND, per germline (reference sequence). The CDR3 nucleotides are TGTGCCAGTAGTGTAAGCCGGGACAGGGACCATGAGCAGTTCTTC. Residues: CASSVSRDRDHEQFF.

Details on this clone: In the same sample, other DNA sequences code for this CDR3. The chain combines TRBV28 with TRBJ2-2, with D hard to call. This CDR3 comprises 13 residues. Germline CDR1 MDHEN, CDR2 SYDVKM. Between the trimmed V and J ends, which lost 2 bases and 1 base, there was a span of 2 bases. Here the CDR3 reads CASSLLNTGELFF. CDR3 coding DNA: TGTGCCAGCAGTTTACTGAACACCGGGGAGCTGTTTTTT.

This clone was observed once. The chain employs TRBV23-1 and TRBJ1-5; 9 positions agree with TRBD1. TRBV23-1 is placed among ORFs of uncertain function. V shed 0 bases, J shed 6 bases, and the junction held 15 bases outside the gene matches. The CDR3 length is 19 residues. The DNA for the CDR3 is TGCGCCAGCAGTCAATCGCGCGCAAAATACAGGGGGCGACGTCAGCCCCAGCATTTT. It specifies CASSQSRAKYRGRRQPQHF.

The chain couples TRBV12-2 to TRBJ2-5; the D call TRBD2 from the table was never checked on the DNA. TRBV12-2 is assigned pseudogene status. This CDR3 spans 21 amino acids. The CDR3 region is CASRFQVRTSGRSEMRETQYF. CDR3 nucleotides: TGTGCAAGTCGCTTCCAGGTAAGGACTAGCGGGAGGTCGGAGATGAGAGAGACCCAGTACTTC.